The 14 T cell receptor beta chains reported below all come from one sample, sequenced in a study of early T cells in non-severe SARS-CoV-2 infection. In TCRdb, the 5' RACE reads were re-called with MiXCR into one record per CDR3 protein. The sample has roughly 34,000 distinct CDR3 sequences, 4.7% seen once. The sample comprised whole blood. These receptors were taken from an adult who was a healthcare worker with PCR-confirmed SARS-CoV-2 infection or an uninfected control (not recorded which).

This chain joins TRBV28 and TRBJ1-1, with D hard to call. V lost 5 bases, J lost 3 bases, and 16 bases lay in between. The CDR3 is made up of 15 amino acids. Germline CDR1 MDHEN, CDR2 SYDVKM. CDR3 region: CASSPRTPPYTEAFF. For the CDR3, the DNA is TGTGCCAGCAGTCCACGCACACCCCCGTACACTGAAGCTTTCTTT.

In its sample, this clonotype was seen a few times. This chain uses TRBV7-2 with TRBJ2-1, with 11 bases that match TRBD2. The CDR3 has 16 amino acids. V shed 5 bases, J shed 7 bases, and the junction held 10 bases outside the gene matches. Looked up from germline, CDR1 is SGHTA and CDR2 is FQGNSA. The DNA of the CDR3 is TGTGCCAGCAGCCCCCGGGTAGCGGGGGGGAGAAATGAGCAGTTCTTC. This translates into CASSPRVAGGRNEQFF.

This clonotype was seen at least ten times. This chain uses TRBV7-9 with TRBJ1-4, with no clear D. Per germline, CDR1 SEHNR and CDR2 FQNEAQ (reference sequence). The CDR3 sequence is 15 residues long. V lost 2 bases, J lost 13 bases, and 20 bases lay in between. As DNA, the CDR3 is TGTGCCAGCAGCTTAATCGAAGGTCCCCCCGGAAGACTGTTTTTT. Protein sequence: CASSLIEGPPGRLFF.

The chain recombines TRBV14 with TRBJ1-4; no definite D call. The V gene's germline CDR1 is SGHDN and CDR2 FVKESK. The CDR3 loop spans 15 amino acids. Trimming took 10 bases from V and 0 from J, leaving 15 bases between them. CDR3 amino acids: CATKSKGATNEKLFF. Here the CDR3 DNA reads TGTGCCACCAAGAGCAAGGGAGCAACTAATGAAAAACTGTTTTTT.

The chain couples TRBV7-8 to TRBJ1-6, with D uncertain. V lost 5 bases to trimming and J lost 7 bases, with 9 bases between them. The CDR3 length is 13 residues. Germline CDR1 is SGHVS and CDR2 is FQNEAQ. CDR3 sequence reads: CASSEALNSPLHF. In DNA, the CDR3 is TGTGCCAGCAGCGAAGCCCTGAATTCACCCCTCCACTTT.

This clonotype was seen at least ten times. The rearrangement joins TRBV5-5 to TRBJ1-2; possibly TRBD1 for D (5 bases). The length of the CDR3 is 15 residues. Trimming stripped 3 bases from V and 5 bases from J, with 17 bases between. CDR1 SGHKS and CDR2 YYEKEE come from the germline V gene (reference sequence). The CDR3 bases are TGTGCCAGCAGCTGGGCCCCCGGGGCCCAGTATGGCTACACCTTC. Its translation is CASSWAPGAQYGYTF.

The rearrangement joins TRBV5-6 to TRBJ1-5, with 8 bases that match TRBD1. This CDR3 region has 15 residues. Germline V gives CDR1 SGHDT, CDR2 YYEEEE. The V gene end was trimmed by 0 bases and the J gene end by 7 bases; junction bases not matched to a gene: 6. CDR3 nucleotide sequence: TGTGCCAGCAGCTTGGAAATGGACAGGGCCCAGCCCCAGCATTTT. As protein: CASSLEMDRAQPQHF.

This clonotype was recorded at least ten times. The germline gene is not matched at one end of the junction; a read error may be the cause. The V gene is TRBV5-5, the J gene TRBJ1-3; D is undetermined. Germline CDR1 SGHKS, CDR2 YYEKEE (reference sequence). The CDR3 is made up of 15 amino acids. As DNA, the CDR3 is TGTGCCAGCAGCTTCTCCGAGCTCTCTGAAAACACCATATATTTT. The encoded protein is CASSFSELSENTIYF.

This clonotype has ten or more counts. The V gene is TRBV20-1, the J gene TRBJ2-3; tentative D call: TRBD2 (5 bases). The CDR3 consists of 13 residues. Germline V lookup: CDR1 DFQATT, CDR2 SNEGSKA (reference sequence). V dropped 4 bases and J dropped 5 bases, with 13 bases sitting between them. The CDR3 nucleotides read TGCAGTGCTACTGTGACTATACAAGATACGCAGTATTTT. This gives the protein CSATVTIQDTQYF.

Ten or more counts support this clonotype. The V and J genes are TRBV2 and TRBJ1-5, with D perhaps matching TRBD1 (6 bases). The CDR3 is made up of 13 amino acids. V was cut by 8 bases and J by 3 bases, with 11 bases left in between. Germline values: CDR1 SNHLY, CDR2 FYNNEI. CDR3 residues: CASGDIFNQPQHF. CDR3 coding DNA: TGTGCCAGCGGGGACATCTTCAATCAGCCCCAGCATTTT.

This clonotype was seen a handful of times. The chain carries TRBV9 and TRBJ2-2, with TRBD2 matching 7 bases. There are 15 residues in the CDR3. Germline V gene data show CDR1 as SGDLS and CDR2 as YYNGEE. After removal of 2 bases from V and 6 bases from J, the junction contained 7 bases not matched to a gene. In DNA form, the CDR3 reads TGTGCCAGCAGCGTGGCGGACCGGGAGGCCGGGGAGCTGTTTTTT. Protein sequence: CASSVADREAGELFF.

This clonotype was seen ten or more times. The chain uses TRBV6-5 and TRBJ1-4, with D perhaps TRBD1 (6 bases). The germline CDR1 and CDR2 sequences are MNHEY and SVGAGI. The CDR3 is 15 residues long. The V gene lost 0 bases and the J gene lost 7 bases, with 12 bases spanning the gap. CDR3 loop: CASSYSLGGSEKLFF. CDR3 coding DNA: TGTGCCAGCAGTTACTCCTTAGGGGGGAGTGAAAAACTGTTTTTT.

This clonotype was counted ten times or more. The rearrangement links TRBV12-3 or TRBV12-4 to TRBJ1-5; weak D call: TRBD1 (6 bases). V gave up 6 bases and J gave up 2 bases, with 11 bases separating them. This CDR3 region has 14 residues. This CDR3 is CASSSQGGNQPQHF. The CDR3 DNA sequence: TGTGCCAGCAGCTCACAGGGAGGCAATCAGCCCCAGCATTTT.

In its sample, this clonotype was seen many times. V and J are TRBV28 and TRBJ1-2, with 7 bases fitting TRBD1. Germline CDR1 and CDR2: MDHEN and SYDVKM. J was trimmed by 5 bases and V by 5 bases; bases with no gene match: 14. This CDR3 region has 16 residues. The CDR3 is CASSPPTGQVGYGYTF. The CDR3 nucleotides are TGTGCCAGCAGTCCCCCTACCGGACAGGTAGGGTATGGCTACACCTTC.